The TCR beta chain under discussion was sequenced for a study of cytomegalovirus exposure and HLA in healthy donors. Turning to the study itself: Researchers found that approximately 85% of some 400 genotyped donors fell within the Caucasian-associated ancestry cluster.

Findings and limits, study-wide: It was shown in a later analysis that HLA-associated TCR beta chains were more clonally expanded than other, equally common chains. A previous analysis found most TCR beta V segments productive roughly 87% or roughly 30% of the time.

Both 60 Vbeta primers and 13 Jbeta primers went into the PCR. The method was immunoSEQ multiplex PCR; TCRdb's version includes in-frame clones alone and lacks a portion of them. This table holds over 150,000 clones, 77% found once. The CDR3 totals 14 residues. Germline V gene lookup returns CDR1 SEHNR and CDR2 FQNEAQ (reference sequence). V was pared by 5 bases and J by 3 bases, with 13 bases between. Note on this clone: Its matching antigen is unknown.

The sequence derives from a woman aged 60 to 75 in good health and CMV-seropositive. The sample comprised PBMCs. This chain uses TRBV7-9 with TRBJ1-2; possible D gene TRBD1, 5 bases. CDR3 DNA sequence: TGTGCCAGCAGCCCCCGAACGGGGGACTATGGCTACACCTTC. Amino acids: CASSPRTGDYGYTF.